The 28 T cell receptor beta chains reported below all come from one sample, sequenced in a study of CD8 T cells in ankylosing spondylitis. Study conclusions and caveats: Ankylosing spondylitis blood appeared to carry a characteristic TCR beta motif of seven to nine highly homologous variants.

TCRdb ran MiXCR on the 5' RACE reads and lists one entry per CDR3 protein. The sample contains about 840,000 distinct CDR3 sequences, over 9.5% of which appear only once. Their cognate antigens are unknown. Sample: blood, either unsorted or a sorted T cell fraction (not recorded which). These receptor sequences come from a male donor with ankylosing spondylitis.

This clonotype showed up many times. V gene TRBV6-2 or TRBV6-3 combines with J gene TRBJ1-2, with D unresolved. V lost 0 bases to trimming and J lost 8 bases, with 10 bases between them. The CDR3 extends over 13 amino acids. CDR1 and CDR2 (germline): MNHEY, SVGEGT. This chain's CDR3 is CASSYSETVGYTF. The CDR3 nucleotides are TGTGCCAGCAGTTACTCCGAGACGGTGGGCTACACCTTC.

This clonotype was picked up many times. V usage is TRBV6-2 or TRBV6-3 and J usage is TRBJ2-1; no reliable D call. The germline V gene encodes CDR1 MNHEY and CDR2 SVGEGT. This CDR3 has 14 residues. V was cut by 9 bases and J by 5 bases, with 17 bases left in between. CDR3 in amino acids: CASGLWGRDNEQFF. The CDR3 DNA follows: TGTGCCAGTGGGCTTTGGGGTCGGGACAATGAGCAGTTCTTC.

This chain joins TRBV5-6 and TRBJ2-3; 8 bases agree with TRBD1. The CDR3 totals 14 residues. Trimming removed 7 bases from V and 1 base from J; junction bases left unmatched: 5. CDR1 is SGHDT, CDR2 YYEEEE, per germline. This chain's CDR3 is CASFRDRRTDTQYF. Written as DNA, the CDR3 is TGTGCCAGCTTTCGGGACAGGCGCACAGATACGCAGTATTTT. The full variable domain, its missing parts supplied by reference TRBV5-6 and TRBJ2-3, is DAGVTQSPTHLIKTRGQQVTLRCSPKSGHDTVSWYQQALGQGPQFIFQYYEEEERQRGNFPDRFSGHQFPNYSSELNVNALLLGDSALYLCASFRDRRTDTQYFGPGTRLTVL.

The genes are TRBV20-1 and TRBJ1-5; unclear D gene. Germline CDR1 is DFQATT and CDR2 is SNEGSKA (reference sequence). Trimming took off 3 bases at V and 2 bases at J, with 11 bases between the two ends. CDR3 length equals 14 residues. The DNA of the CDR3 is TGCAGTGCTAGGAGAGGGCCGGGCAATCAGCCCCAGCATTTT. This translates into CSARRGPGNQPQHF.

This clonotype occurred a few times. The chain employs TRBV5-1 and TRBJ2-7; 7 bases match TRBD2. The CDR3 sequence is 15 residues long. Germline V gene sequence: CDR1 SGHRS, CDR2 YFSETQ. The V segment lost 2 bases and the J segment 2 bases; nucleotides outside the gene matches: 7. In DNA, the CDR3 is TGCGCCAGCAGCTTTGACGAGCGGGGTACCTACGAGCAGTACTTC. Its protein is CASSFDERGTYEQYF.

The CDR3 sequence is CSARDAARQGDSSYEQYF. CDR3 nucleotide sequence: TGCAGTGCTAGAGATGCCGCCCGACAGGGGGATAGCTCCTACGAGCAGTACTTC. The V and J genes are TRBV20-1 and TRBJ2-7; 9 bases line up with TRBD1. Germline values: CDR1 DFQATT, CDR2 SNEGSKA (reference sequence). There are 18 residues in the CDR3. After removal of 0 bases from V and 0 bases from J, the junction contained 12 bases not matched to a gene.

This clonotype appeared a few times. In DNA form, the CDR3 reads TGCGCCAGCAGCCAAGAATCAAGGGGCGCCTATGGCTACACCTTC. Amino acid sequence: CASSQESRGAYGYTF. This chain uses TRBV4-1 with TRBJ1-2, with a possible D match to TRBD1 (5 bases). The V and J ends lost 0 bases and 4 bases respectively, with 12 bases between them. The CDR3 loop spans 15 amino acids. Germline V gene sequence: CDR1 MGHRA, CDR2 YSYEKL.

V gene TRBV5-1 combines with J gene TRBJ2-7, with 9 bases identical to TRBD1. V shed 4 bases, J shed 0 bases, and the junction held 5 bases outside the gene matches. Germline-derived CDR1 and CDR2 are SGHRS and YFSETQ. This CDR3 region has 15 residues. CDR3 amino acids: CASSTGTGNSYEQYF. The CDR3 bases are TGCGCCAGCAGCACCGGGACAGGGAACTCCTACGAGCAGTACTTC.

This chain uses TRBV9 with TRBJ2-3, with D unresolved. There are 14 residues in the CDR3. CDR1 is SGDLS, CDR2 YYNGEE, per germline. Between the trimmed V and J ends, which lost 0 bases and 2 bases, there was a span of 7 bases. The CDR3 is CASSVVGTTDTQYF. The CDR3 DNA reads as TGTGCCAGCAGCGTAGTCGGCACCACAGATACGCAGTATTTT.

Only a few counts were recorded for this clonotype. CDR3 residues: CASSRPSGRDQETQYF. In DNA, the CDR3 is TGTGCCAGCAGTAGGCCTAGCGGGAGGGACCAAGAGACCCAGTACTTC. V gene TRBV6-1 combines with J gene TRBJ2-5, with TRBD2 matching over 12 bases. From germline, CDR1 is MNHNS and CDR2 SASEGT. This CDR3 comprises 16 residues. The J segment lost 0 bases and the V segment lost 5 bases, leaving 4 bases of the junction unmatched.

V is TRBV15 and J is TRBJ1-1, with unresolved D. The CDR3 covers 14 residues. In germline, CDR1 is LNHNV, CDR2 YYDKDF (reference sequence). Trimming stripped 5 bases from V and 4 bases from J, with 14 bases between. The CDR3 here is CATSRAGWSTEAFF. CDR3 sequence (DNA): TGTGCCACCAGCCGCGCCGGGTGGAGCACTGAAGCTTTCTTT.

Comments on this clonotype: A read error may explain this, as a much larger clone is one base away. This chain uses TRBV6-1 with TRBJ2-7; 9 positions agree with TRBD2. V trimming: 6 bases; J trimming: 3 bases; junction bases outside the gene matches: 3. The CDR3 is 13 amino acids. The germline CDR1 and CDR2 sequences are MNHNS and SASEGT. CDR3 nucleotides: TGTGCCAGCAGAGAGACTAGCGGCTACGAGCAGTACTTC. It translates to CASRETSGYEQYF.

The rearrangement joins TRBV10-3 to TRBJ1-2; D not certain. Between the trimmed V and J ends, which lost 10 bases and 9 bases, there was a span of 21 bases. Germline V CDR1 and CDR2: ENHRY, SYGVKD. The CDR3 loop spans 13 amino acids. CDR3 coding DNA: TGTGCCACCCATCTTATCTTTGGGGATAGCTACACCTTC. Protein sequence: CATHLIFGDSYTF.

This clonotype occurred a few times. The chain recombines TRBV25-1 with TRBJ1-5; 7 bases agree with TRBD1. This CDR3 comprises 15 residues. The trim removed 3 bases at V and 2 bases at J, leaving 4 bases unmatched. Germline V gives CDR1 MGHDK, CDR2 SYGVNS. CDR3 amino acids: CASSDDRVGNQPQHF. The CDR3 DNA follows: TGTGCCAGCAGTGACGACAGGGTTGGCAATCAGCCCCAGCATTTT.

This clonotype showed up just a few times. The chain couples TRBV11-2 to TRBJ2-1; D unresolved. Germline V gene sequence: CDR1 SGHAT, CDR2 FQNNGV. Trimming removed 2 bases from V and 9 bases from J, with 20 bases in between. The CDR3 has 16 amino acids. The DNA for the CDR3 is TGTGCCAGCAGCTTATGGTATATTAGCACGTTGGGTGAGCAGTTCTTC. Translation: CASSLWYISTLGEQFF.

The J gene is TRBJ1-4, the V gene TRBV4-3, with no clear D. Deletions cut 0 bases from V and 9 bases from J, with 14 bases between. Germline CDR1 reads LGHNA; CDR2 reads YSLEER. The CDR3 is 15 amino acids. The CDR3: CASSQDLWAGKKLFF. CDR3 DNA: TGCGCCAGCAGCCAAGATCTGTGGGCTGGGAAAAAACTGTTTTTT.

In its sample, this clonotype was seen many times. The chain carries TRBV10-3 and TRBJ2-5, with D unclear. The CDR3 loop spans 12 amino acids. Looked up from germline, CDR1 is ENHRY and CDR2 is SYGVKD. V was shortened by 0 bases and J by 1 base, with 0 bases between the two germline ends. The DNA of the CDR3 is TGTGCCATCAGTGAGTCCCAAGAGACCCAGTACTTC. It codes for CAISESQETQYF.

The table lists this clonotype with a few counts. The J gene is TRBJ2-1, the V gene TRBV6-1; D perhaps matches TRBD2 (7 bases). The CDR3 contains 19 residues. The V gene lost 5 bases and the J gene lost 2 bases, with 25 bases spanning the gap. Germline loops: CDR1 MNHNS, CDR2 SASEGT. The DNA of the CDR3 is TGTGCCAGCAGTCCTCGGAATCCGCGTAGGGGGGGTACCTACAATGAGCAGTTCTTC. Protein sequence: CASSPRNPRRGGTYNEQFF.

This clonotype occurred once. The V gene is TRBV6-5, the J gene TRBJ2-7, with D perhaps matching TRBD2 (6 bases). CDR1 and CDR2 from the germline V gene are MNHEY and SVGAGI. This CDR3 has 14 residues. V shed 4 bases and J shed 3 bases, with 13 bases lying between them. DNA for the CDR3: TGTGCCAGCAGTTTACATGGGGGGAACTACGAGCAGTACTTC. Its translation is CASSLHGGNYEQYF.

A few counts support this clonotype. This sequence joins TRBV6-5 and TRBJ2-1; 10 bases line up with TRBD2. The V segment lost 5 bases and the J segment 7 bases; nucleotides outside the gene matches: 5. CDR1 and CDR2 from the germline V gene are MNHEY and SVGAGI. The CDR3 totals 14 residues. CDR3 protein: CASSTSSGSNEQFF. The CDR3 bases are TGTGCCAGCAGTACTTCTAGCGGGAGTAATGAGCAGTTCTTC.

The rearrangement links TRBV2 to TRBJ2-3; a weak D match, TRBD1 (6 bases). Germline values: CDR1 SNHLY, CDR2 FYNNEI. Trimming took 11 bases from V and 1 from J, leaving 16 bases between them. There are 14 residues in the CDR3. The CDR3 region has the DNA TGTGCCTCTAAACAGGGATTCGGCACAGATACGCAGTATTTT. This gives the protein CASKQGFGTDTQYF.

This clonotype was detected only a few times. The DNA of the CDR3 is TGTGCCAGCAGTGAACCCGGGGTCTTCGCGACCCAGTACTTC. Protein: CASSEPGVFATQYF. This chain uses TRBV6-1 with TRBJ2-5; D might be TRBD2 (5 bases). Trimming removed 2 bases at V and 7 bases at J, with 14 bases between. From germline, CDR1 is MNHNS and CDR2 SASEGT. The CDR3 totals 14 residues.

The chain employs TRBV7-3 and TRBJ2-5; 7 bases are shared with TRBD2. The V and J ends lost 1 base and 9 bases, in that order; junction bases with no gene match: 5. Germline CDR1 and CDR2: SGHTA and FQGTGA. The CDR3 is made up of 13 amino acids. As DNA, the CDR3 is TGTGCCAGCAGCTTAAATGGAGGGAGGGCCCAGTACTTC. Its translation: CASSLNGGRAQYF.

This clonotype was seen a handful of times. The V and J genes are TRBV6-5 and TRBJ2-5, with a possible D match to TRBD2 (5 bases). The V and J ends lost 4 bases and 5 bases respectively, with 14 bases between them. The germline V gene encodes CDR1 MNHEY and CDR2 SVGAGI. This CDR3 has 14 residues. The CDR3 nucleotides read TGTGCCAGCAGTTCTCCGGCGGAGGTGGAGACCCAGTACTTC. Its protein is CASSSPAEVETQYF.

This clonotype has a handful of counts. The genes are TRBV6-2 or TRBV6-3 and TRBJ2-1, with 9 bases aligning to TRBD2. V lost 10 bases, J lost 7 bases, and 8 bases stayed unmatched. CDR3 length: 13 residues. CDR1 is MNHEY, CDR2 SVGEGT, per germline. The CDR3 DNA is TGTGCCACCCATCCTAGCGGGACTAATGAGCAGTTCTTC. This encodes CATHPSGTNEQFF.

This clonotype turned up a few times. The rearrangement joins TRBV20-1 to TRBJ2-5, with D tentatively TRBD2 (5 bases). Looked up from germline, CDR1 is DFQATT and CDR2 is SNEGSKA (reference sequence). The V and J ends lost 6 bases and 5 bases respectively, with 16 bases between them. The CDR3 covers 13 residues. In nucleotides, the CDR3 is TGCAGTGCGGACTTACCGGATGGGGAGACCCAGTACTTC. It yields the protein CSADLPDGETQYF.

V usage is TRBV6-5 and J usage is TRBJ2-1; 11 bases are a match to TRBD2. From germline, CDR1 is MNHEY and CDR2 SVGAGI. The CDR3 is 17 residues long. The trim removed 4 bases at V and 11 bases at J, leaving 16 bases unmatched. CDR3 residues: CASSCSLTSGTVRKQFF. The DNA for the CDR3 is TGTGCCAGCAGTTGTTCTTTGACTAGCGGGACAGTTAGGAAGCAGTTCTTC.

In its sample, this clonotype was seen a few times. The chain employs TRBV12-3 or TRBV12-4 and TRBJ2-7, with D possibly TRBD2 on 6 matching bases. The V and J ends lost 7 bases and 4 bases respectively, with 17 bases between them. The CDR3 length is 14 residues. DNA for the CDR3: TGTGCCAGCACCTCCTTCGGGGGTTCGTACGAGCAGTACTTC. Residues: CASTSFGGSYEQYF.